This passage covers 20 T cell receptor beta chains from one sample sequenced in a study of cytomegalovirus exposure and HLA in healthy donors. Sequenced by immunoSEQ multiplex PCR; TCRdb stores in-frame clones only, minus some. In the table there are 150,000 to 200,000 clones, roughly 83% of which are singletons. Sequencing used PBMCs. Every receptor here comes from a woman in her late teens or twenties in good health and CMV-seronegative.

Here the CDR3 reads CASSPAGTGVTEAFF. In nucleotides, the CDR3 is TGTGCCAGCAGCCCCGCCGGGACAGGGGTCACTGAAGCTTTCTTT. The V call is TRBV6-1, the J call TRBJ1-1; 10 bases align to TRBD1. J was trimmed by 4 bases and V by 6 bases; bases with no gene match: 8. This CDR3 contains 15 residues. Germline assignment: CDR1 MNHNS and CDR2 SASEGT.

The chain joins TRBV6-1 to TRBJ2-1; D uncertain. This CDR3 spans 15 amino acids. Germline loops: CDR1 MNHNS, CDR2 SASEGT. Between the trimmed V and J ends, which lost 0 bases and 5 bases, there was a span of 11 bases. CDR3 coding DNA: TGTGCCAGCAGTGAAGCGCTTAACTTCCACAATGAGCAGTTCTTC. It translates to CASSEALNFHNEQFF.

This clone was seen a single time. J is TRBJ1-2 and V is TRBV27; D gene ambiguous. There are 13 residues in the CDR3. Germline V gene data show CDR1 as MNHEY and CDR2 as SMNVEV (reference sequence). V was pared by 5 bases and J by 0 bases, with 7 bases between. The CDR3 loop is CASSPSANYGYTF. Written as DNA, the CDR3 is TGTGCCAGCAGTCCGTCGGCTAACTATGGCTACACCTTC.

The rearrangement links TRBV30 to TRBJ1-3; D is unresolved. Germline CDR1 GTSNPN, CDR2 SVGIG (reference sequence). CDR3 length: 14 amino acids. With 4 bases removed from V and 4 bases from J, the gap between germline ends came to 14 bases. The CDR3 DNA follows: TGTGCCTGGACCCGCCGAGACTACGGAAACACCATATATTTT. It yields the protein CAWTRRDYGNTIYF.

CDR3 sequence: CASSHPRTGAYSNQPQHF. As DNA, the CDR3 is TGCGCCAGCAGCCACCCCCGGACAGGGGCCTATAGCAATCAGCCCCAGCATTTT. The chain recombines TRBV4-1 with TRBJ1-5, with TRBD1 matching 9 bases. This CDR3 is 18 amino acids long. From germline, CDR1 is MGHRA and CDR2 YSYEKL. Germline trimming cut 3 bases from V and 0 bases from J; bases unmatched to any gene: 9.

This clone was counted a few times. The chain combines TRBV30 with TRBJ1-1; D is unresolved. From germline, CDR1 is GTSNPN and CDR2 SVGIG (reference sequence). With 3 bases removed from V and 6 bases from J, the gap between germline ends came to 8 bases. CDR3 size: 11 residues. The CDR3 spells CAWRESSEAFF. The CDR3 nucleotides read TGTGCCTGGAGGGAGTCCTCTGAAGCTTTCTTT. Full variable domain (rest looked up from reference TRBV30 and TRBJ1-1): SQTIHQWPATLVQPVGSPLSLECTVEGTSNPNLYWYRQAAGRGLQLLFYSVGIGQISSEVPQNLSASRPQDRQFILSSKKLLLSDSGFYLCAWRESSEAFFGQGTRLTVV.

The V gene is TRBV5-1, the J gene TRBJ2-7; TRBD1 aligns across 9 bases. Trimming cost V 7 bases and J 7 bases; bases outside gene matches: 9. The CDR3 totals 13 residues. Germline V gene lookup returns CDR1 SGHRS and CDR2 YFSETQ. This CDR3 reads CASLLGQGKEQYF. The CDR3 DNA reads as TGCGCCAGCCTTCTGGGACAGGGAAAAGAGCAGTACTTC.

The chain links TRBV5-1 to TRBJ1-1, with D hard to call. The V gene lost 0 bases and the J gene lost 6 bases, with 15 bases spanning the gap. The CDR3 loop spans 15 amino acids. CDR1 is SGHRS, CDR2 YFSETQ, per germline. CDR3 amino acids: CASSLASGPRAEAFF. The CDR3 nucleotides are TGCGCCAGCAGCTTGGCTTCAGGCCCTCGCGCTGAAGCTTTCTTT.

The chain uses TRBV11-2 and TRBJ1-6, with 7 bases fitting TRBD1. Trimming at V came to 4 bases and at J to 6 bases, leaving 9 bases not matched to a gene. Germline CDR1 and CDR2: SGHAT and FQNNGV. This CDR3 comprises 16 residues. CDR3 sequence (DNA): TGTGCCAGCAGCTCCGCCCCGGGACAGTTTAATTCACCCCTCCACTTT. It yields the protein CASSSAPGQFNSPLHF.

The rearrangement links TRBV30 to TRBJ2-7; TRBD2 is a possible D gene (6 bases). V was trimmed by 0 bases and J by 5 bases, leaving 14 bases between them. CDR3 length: 14 residues. CDR1 and CDR2 (germline): GTSNPN, SVGIG (reference sequence). CDR3 sequence (DNA): TGTGCCTGGAGTGTACTAGCCGCCCTTGACGAGCAGTACTTC. Protein product: CAWSVLAALDEQYF.

The rearrangement uses TRBV10-3 and TRBJ2-7; a possible D gene is TRBD1 (6 bases). This CDR3 has 13 amino acids. Deletions cut 8 bases from V and 2 bases from J, with 13 bases between. From germline, CDR1 is ENHRY and CDR2 SYGVKD. The CDR3 sequence: CAISWKGAYEQYF. The CDR3 DNA is TGTGCCATCTCATGGAAGGGGGCCTACGAGCAGTACTTC.

The rearrangement uses TRBV30 and TRBJ2-1; D is possibly TRBD1 (6 bases). Germline CDR1 reads GTSNPN; CDR2 reads SVGIG (reference sequence). The CDR3 extends over 12 amino acids. The V end lost 6 bases, the J end lost 3 bases, and 9 bases lay between the germline ends. CDR3 sequence: CACRGNYNEQFF. In DNA form, the CDR3 reads TGTGCCTGCAGGGGAAACTACAATGAGCAGTTCTTC.

This chain joins TRBV6-5 and TRBJ1-2; D unclear. The V gene lost 6 bases and the J gene lost 2 bases, with 13 bases spanning the gap. Germline V gives CDR1 MNHEY, CDR2 SVGAGI. The CDR3 is 14 residues long. As DNA, the CDR3 is TGTGCCAGCAGACCCGGACTCGGGAACTATGGCTACACCTTC. This gives the protein CASRPGLGNYGYTF.

A few counts support this clone. The V and J genes are TRBV11-2 and TRBJ2-7; 12 bases align to TRBD2. J lost 2 bases, V lost 4 bases, and 3 bases had no gene match. The germline V gene has CDR1 SGHAT and CDR2 FQNNGV. The CDR3 totals 15 residues. The CDR3 bases are TGTGCCAGCAGCTCCGGACTAGCGGGGACCTACGAGCAGTACTTC. Protein sequence: CASSSGLAGTYEQYF.

The CDR3 here is CASYDSLRYTF. CDR3 nucleotide sequence: TGTGCCAGCTACGACTCGTTGCGCTACACCTTC. The chain joins TRBV25-1 to TRBJ1-2, with D uncertain. Trimming removed 8 bases from V and 9 bases from J, with 13 bases in between. Germline loops: CDR1 MGHDK, CDR2 SYGVNS. This CDR3 spans 11 amino acids.

The rearrangement joins TRBV10-3 to TRBJ2-6; D might be TRBD1 (6 bases). The germline V gene encodes CDR1 ENHRY and CDR2 SYGVKD. The length of the CDR3 is 18 residues. Trimming took off 0 bases at V and 0 bases at J, with 12 bases between the two ends. Written as DNA, the CDR3 is TGTGCCATCAGTGAGTCGAGGGGGATGGGCTCTGGGGCCAACGTCCTGACTTTC. Protein product: CAISESRGMGSGANVLTF.

CDR3 bases: TGTGCCATCAGTGATGGAGGTGTAAGCTATGGCTACACCTTC. This encodes CAISDGGVSYGYTF. This rearrangement joins TRBV10-3 to TRBJ1-2; D remains ambiguous. V gave up 3 bases and J gave up 4 bases, with 12 bases separating them. The germline V gene encodes CDR1 ENHRY and CDR2 SYGVKD. The CDR3 covers 14 residues.

This rearrangement joins TRBV19 to TRBJ1-2; 9 positions agree with TRBD1. This CDR3 has 14 residues. CDR1 and CDR2 from the germline V gene are LNHDA and SQIVND (reference sequence). Trimming took 5 bases from V and 1 from J; bases not matched to a gene: 2. CDR3 nucleotides: TGTGCCAGTAGTCGGGACAGGGTTAACTATGGCTACACCTTC. It specifies CASSRDRVNYGYTF. Variable domain in full (rest from reference TRBV19 and TRBJ1-2): DGGITQSPKYLFRKEGQNVTLSCEQNLNHDAMYWYRQDPGQGLRLIYYSQIVNDFQKGDIAEGYSVSREKKESFPLTVTSAQKNPTAFYLCASSRDRVNYGYTFGSGTRLTVV.

The V and J genes are TRBV2 and TRBJ2-3; D is possibly TRBD2 (5 bases). V was clipped by 3 bases and J by 0 bases, with 10 bases between them. CDR1 and CDR2 (germline): SNHLY, FYNNEI. The CDR3 is 15 amino acids. The CDR3 here is CASSDGRASTDTQYF. The CDR3 region has the DNA TGTGCCAGCAGTGATGGGCGGGCAAGCACAGATACGCAGTATTTT.

As DNA, the CDR3 is TGTGCCACCAGCAGGAGGACTGGCTCCTACGAGCAGTACTTC. Protein sequence: CATSRRTGSYEQYF. V usage is TRBV15 and J usage is TRBJ2-7, with D possibly TRBD2 on 5 matching bases. This CDR3 has 14 residues. In germline, CDR1 is LNHNV, CDR2 YYDKDF (reference sequence). Trimming left V 3 bases short and J 0 bases short, with 9 bases between.